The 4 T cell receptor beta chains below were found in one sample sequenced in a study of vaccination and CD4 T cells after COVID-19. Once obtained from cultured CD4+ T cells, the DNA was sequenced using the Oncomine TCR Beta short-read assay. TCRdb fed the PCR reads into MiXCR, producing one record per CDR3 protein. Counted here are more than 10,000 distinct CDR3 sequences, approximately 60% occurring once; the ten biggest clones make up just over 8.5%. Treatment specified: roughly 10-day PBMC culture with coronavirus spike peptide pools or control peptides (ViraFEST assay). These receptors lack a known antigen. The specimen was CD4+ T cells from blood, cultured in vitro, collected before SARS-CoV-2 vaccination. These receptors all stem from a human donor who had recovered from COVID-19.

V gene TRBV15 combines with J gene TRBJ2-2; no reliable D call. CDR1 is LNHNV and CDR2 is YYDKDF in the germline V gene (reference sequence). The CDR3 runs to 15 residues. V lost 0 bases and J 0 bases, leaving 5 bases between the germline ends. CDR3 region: CATSREGSNTGELFF. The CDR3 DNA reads TGTGCCACCAGCAGAGAGGGGTCGAACACCGGGGAGCTGTTTTTT.

The CDR3 nucleotides are TGTGCCAGCCACCCCAGGGGGAATCCCTACGAGCAGTACTTC. Encoded protein: CASHPRGNPYEQYF. V usage is TRBV28 and J usage is TRBJ2-7; 7 bases match TRBD1. Losses at the gene ends were 8 bases for V and 2 bases for J; bases not matched to a gene: 9. The CDR3 contains 14 residues. From germline, CDR1 is MDHEN and CDR2 SYDVKM. The full variable domain, completed using reference TRBV28 and TRBJ2-7, is DVKVTQSSRYLVKRTGEKVFLECVQDMDHENMFWYRQDPGLGLRLIYFSYDVKMKEKGDIPEGYSVSREKKERFSLILESASTNQTSMYLCASHPRGNPYEQYFGPGTRLTVT.

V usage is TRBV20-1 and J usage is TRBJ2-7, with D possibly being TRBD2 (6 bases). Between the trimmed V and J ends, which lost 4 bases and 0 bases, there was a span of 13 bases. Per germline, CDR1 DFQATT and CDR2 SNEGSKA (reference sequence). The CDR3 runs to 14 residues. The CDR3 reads CSAMGLLHSYEQYF. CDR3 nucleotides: TGCAGTGCTATGGGACTTCTTCACTCCTACGAGCAGTACTTC.

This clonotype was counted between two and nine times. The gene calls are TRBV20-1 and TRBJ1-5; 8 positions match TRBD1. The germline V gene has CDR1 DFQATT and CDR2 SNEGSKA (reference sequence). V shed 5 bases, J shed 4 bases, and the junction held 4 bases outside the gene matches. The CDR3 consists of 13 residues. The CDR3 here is CSAPGQVNQPQHF. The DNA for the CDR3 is TGCAGTGCTCCGGGACAGGTAAATCAGCCCCAGCATTTT.